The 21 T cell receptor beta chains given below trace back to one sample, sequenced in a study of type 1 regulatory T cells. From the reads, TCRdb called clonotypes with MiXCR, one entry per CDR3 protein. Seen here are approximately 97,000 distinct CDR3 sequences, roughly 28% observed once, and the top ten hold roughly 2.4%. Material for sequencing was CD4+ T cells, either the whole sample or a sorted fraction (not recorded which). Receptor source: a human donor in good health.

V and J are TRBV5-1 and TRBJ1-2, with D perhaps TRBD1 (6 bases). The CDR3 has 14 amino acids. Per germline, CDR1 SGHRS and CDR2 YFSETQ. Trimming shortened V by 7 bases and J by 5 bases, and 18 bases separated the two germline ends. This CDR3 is CASGGGGTRYGYTF. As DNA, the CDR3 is TGCGCCAGCGGAGGAGGAGGGACACGTTATGGCTACACCTTC.

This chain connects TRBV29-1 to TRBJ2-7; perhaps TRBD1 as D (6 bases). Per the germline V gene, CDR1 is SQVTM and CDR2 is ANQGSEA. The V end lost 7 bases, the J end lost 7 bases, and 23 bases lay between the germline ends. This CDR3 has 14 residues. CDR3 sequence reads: CSAEQGRPPREQYF. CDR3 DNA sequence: TGCAGCGCGGAACAGGGTCGCCCTCCGCGGGAGCAGTACTTC.

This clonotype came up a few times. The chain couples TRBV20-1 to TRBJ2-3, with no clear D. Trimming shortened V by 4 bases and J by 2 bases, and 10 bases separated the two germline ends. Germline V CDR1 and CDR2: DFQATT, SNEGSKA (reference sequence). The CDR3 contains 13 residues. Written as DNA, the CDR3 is TGCAGTGCTATGGACGAGGTCACAGATACGCAGTATTTT. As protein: CSAMDEVTDTQYF.

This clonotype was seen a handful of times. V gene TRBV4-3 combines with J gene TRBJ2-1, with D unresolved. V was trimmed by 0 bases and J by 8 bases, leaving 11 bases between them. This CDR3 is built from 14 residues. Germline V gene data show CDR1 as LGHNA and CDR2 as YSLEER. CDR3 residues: CASSQEFSLDEQFF. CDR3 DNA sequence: TGCGCCAGCAGCCAAGAGTTCAGCCTGGATGAGCAGTTCTTC.

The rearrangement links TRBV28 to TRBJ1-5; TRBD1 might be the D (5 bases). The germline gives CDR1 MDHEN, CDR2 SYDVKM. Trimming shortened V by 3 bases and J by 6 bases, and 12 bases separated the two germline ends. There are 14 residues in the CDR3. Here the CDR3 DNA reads TGTGCCAGCAGTTTGGGACTTGAGTTTCAGCCCCAGCATTTT. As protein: CASSLGLEFQPQHF.

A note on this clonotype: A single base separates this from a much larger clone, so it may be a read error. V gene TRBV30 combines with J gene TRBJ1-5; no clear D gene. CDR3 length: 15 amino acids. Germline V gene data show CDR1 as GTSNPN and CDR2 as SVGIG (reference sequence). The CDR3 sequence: CAWSVLRGDNHPQHF. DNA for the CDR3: TGTGCCTGGAGTGTTTTAAGAGGAGATAATCACCCCCAGCATTTT.

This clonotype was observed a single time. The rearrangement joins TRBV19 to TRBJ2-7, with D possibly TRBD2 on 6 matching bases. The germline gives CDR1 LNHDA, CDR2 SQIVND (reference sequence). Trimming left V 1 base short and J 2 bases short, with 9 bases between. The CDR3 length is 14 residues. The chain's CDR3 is CASSIAGVAYEQYF. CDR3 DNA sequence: TGTGCCAGTAGTATAGCGGGAGTTGCCTACGAGCAGTACTTC.

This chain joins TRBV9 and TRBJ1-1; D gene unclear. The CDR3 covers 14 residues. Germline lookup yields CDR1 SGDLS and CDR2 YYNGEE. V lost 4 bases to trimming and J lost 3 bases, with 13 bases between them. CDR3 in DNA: TGTGCCAGCAGCCTCGACGTGGGCGACACTGAAGCTTTCTTT. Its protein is CASSLDVGDTEAFF.

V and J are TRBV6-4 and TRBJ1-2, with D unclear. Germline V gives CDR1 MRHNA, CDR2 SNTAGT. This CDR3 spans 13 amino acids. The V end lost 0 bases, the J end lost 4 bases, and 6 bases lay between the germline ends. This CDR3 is CASSDSGSYGYTF. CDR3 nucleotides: TGTGCCAGCAGTGACTCGGGGAGCTATGGCTACACCTTC.

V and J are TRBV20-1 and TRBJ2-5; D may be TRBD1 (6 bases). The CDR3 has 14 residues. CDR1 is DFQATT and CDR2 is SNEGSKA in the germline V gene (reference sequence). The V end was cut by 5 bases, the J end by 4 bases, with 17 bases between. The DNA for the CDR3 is TGCAGTGCTGGGGGCGGGTGGGGAAGAGAGACCCAGTACTTC. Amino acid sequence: CSAGGGWGRETQYF.

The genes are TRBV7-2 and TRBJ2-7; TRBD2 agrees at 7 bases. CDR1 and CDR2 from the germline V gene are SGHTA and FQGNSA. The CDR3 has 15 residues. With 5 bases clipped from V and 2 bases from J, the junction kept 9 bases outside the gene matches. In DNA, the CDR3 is TGTGCCAGCAGCCCCACGGGAGGCACCGCCTACGAGCAGTACTTC. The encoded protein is CASSPTGGTAYEQYF.

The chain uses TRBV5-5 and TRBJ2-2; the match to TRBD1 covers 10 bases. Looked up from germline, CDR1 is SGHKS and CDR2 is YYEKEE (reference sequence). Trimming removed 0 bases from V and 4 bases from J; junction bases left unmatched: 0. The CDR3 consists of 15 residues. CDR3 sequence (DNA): TGTGCCAGCAGCTTGGGACAGGGGGCCACCGGGGAGCTGTTTTTT. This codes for CASSLGQGATGELFF. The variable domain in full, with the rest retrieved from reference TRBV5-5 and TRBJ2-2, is DAGVTQSPTHLIKTRGQQVTLRCSPISGHKSVSWYQQVLGQGPQFIFQYYEKEERGRGNFPDRFSARQFPNYSSELNVNALLLGDSALYLCASSLGQGATGELFFGEGSRLTVL.

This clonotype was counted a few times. CDR3 sequence: CATTSSRFLDTQYF. CDR3 sequence (DNA): TGTGCCACCACCAGCAGTCGGTTTTTGGATACGCAGTATTTT. The V call is TRBV7-2, the J call TRBJ2-3; unclear D gene. This CDR3 has 14 amino acids. Trimming left V 10 bases short and J 6 bases short, with 20 bases between. CDR1 and CDR2 from the germline V gene are SGHTA and FQGNSA.

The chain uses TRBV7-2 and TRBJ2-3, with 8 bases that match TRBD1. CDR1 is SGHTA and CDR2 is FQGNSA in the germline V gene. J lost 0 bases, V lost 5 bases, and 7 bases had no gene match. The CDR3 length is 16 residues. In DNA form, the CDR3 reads TGTGCCAGCAGCGCCGCCAGGGGGCGAAGCACAGATACGCAGTATTTT. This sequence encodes CASSAARGRSTDTQYF.

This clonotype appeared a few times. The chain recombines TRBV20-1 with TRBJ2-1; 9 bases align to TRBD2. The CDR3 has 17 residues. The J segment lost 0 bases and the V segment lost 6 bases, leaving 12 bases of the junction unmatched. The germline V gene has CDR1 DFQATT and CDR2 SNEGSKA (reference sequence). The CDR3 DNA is TGCAGTGCGCAGGACTTGGCGGGAGGGTCCTCCTACAATGAGCAGTTCTTC. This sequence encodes CSAQDLAGGSSYNEQFF.

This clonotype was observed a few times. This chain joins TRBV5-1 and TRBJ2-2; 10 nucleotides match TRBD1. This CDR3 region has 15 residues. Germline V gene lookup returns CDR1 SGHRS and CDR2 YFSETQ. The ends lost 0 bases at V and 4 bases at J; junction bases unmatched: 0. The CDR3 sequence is CASSLGTGGTGELFF. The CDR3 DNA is TGCGCCAGCAGCTTGGGGACAGGGGGCACCGGGGAGCTGTTTTTT.

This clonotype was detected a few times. The CDR3 is CASSLLMTSYEQYF. The CDR3 DNA follows: TGTGCCAGCAGCTTGCTCATGACATCCTACGAGCAGTACTTC. V usage is TRBV5-5 and J usage is TRBJ2-7; D is uncertain. V was clipped by 1 base and J by 1 base, with 9 bases between them. Germline lookup yields CDR1 SGHKS and CDR2 YYEKEE (reference sequence). The CDR3 has 14 residues.

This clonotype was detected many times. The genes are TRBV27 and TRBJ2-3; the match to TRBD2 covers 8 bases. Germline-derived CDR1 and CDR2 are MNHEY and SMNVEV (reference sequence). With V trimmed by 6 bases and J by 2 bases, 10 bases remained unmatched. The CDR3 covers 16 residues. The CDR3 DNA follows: TGTGCCAGCAGCGATCTTAGCGGGACATACACAGATACGCAGTATTTT. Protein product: CASSDLSGTYTDTQYF.

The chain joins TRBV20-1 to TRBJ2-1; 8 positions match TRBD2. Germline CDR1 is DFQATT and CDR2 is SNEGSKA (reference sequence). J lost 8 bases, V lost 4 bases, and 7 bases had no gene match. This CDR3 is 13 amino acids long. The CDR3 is CSANSGVEDEQFF. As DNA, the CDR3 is TGCAGTGCTAATAGCGGGGTTGAGGATGAGCAGTTCTTC.

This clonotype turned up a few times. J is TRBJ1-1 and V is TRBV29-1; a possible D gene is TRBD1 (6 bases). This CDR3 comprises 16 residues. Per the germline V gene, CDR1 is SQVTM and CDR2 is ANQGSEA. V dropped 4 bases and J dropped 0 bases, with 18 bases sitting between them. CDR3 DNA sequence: TGCAGCGTTGGGGGAGGGGGATCCGACCTGAACACTGAAGCTTTCTTT. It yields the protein CSVGGGGSDLNTEAFF.

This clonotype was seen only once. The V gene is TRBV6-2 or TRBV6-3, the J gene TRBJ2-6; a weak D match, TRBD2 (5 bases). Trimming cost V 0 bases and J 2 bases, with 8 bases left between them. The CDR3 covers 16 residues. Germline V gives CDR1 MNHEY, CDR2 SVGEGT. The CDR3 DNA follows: TGTGCCAGCAGTTACTCGTGGGGAGCTGGGGCCAACGTCCTGACTTTC. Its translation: CASSYSWGAGANVLTF.